Each of the 9 T cell receptor beta chains below was sequenced from the same sample in a study of blood T cell repertoires in COVID-19. Some clones are missing from TCRdb's copy, which holds only in-frame ones; the method was immunoSEQ multiplex PCR. Here the sample spans some 240,000 clones, around 85% being singletons. Sequencing was performed on peripheral blood. The receptors were gathered from a woman in her 70s with COVID-19, enrolled during active disease.

The J gene is TRBJ2-1, the V gene TRBV9; 15 nucleotides match TRBD2. Germline CDR1 is SGDLS and CDR2 is YYNGEE. This CDR3 has 14 amino acids. The V and J ends lost 4 bases and 9 bases, in that order; junction bases with no gene match: 2. The CDR3 here is CASSTGLAGGEQFF. The CDR3 DNA follows: TGTGCCAGCAGCACGGGACTAGCGGGAGGTGAGCAGTTCTTC.

This clone was found once. CDR3 sequence: CASSPPTGVLSYEQYF. CDR3 coding DNA: TGTGCCAGCAGCCCTCCGACAGGGGTCCTATCCTACGAGCAGTACTTC. The J gene is TRBJ2-7, the V gene TRBV6-2 or TRBV6-3; 8 positions match TRBD1. In germline, CDR1 is MNHEY, CDR2 SVGEGT. V trimming: 6 bases; J trimming: 1 base; junction bases outside the gene matches: 11. This CDR3 has 16 residues.

This clone occurred once. V gene TRBV11-2 combines with J gene TRBJ1-2; D is ambiguous. Germline-derived CDR1 and CDR2 are SGHAT and FQNNGV. The ends were cut back, 2 bases at V and 8 bases at J, with 9 bases in the middle. CDR3 size: 12 residues. CDR3 protein: CASSLIIGGYTF. The CDR3 nucleotides are TGTGCCAGCAGCTTAATCATTGGCGGCTACACCTTC.

CDR3 sequence (DNA): TGTGCCAGCAGTTTATCCAGGATCGACATTCAGTACTTC. It specifies CASSLSRIDIQYF. The chain employs TRBV27 and TRBJ2-4, with D hard to call. The CDR3 consists of 13 residues. The germline V gene encodes CDR1 MNHEY and CDR2 SMNVEV (reference sequence). The V end was cut by 0 bases, the J end by 8 bases, with 8 bases between.

The chain employs TRBV19 and TRBJ1-1, with 10 bases aligning to TRBD1. Germline V gene sequence: CDR1 LNHDA, CDR2 SQIVND (reference sequence). The CDR3 consists of 14 residues. V shed 6 bases and J 4 bases; nucleotides not matched to a gene: 5. CDR3 residues: CASRFRDRGTEAFF. The DNA for the CDR3 is TGTGCCAGTAGGTTCCGGGACAGGGGCACTGAAGCTTTCTTT.

The chain employs TRBV12-3 or TRBV12-4 and TRBJ1-3; D is perhaps TRBD1 (5 bases). The V end lost 5 bases, the J end lost 5 bases, and 10 bases lay between the germline ends. The length of the CDR3 is 13 residues. The CDR3 DNA sequence: TGTGCCAGCAGTGGGACTCCTCGAAACACCATATATTTT. This encodes CASSGTPRNTIYF.

The rearrangement uses TRBV14 and TRBJ2-7, with TRBD1 matching 9 bases. CDR3 length: 15 amino acids. Per germline, CDR1 SGHDN and CDR2 FVKESK. V was pared by 1 base and J by 3 bases, with 4 bases of the junction left unmatched. CDR3 residues: CASSQGRGQGYEQYF. The DNA of the CDR3 is TGTGCCAGCAGCCAAGGACGGGGACAGGGCTACGAGCAGTACTTC.

The rearrangement links TRBV2 to TRBJ1-1, with TRBD1 identical over 9 bases. Losses at the gene ends were 6 bases for V and 6 bases for J; bases not matched to a gene: 8. This CDR3 region has 14 residues. Germline lookup yields CDR1 SNHLY and CDR2 FYNNEI. Here the CDR3 DNA reads TGTGCCAGCAGCGTACAGGGGGCACCGGCTGAAGCTTTCTTT. It encodes CASSVQGAPAEAFF.

Here the CDR3 DNA reads TGCAGCGTTAAAGGTCCGCCACCTCTCGTCGGGGGCTACACCTTC. Protein product: CSVKGPPPLVGGYTF. J is TRBJ1-2 and V is TRBV29-1; no clear D gene. V lost 5 bases and J lost 8, with 24 bases in between. The CDR3 is 15 residues long. Germline loops: CDR1 SQVTM, CDR2 ANQGSEA.